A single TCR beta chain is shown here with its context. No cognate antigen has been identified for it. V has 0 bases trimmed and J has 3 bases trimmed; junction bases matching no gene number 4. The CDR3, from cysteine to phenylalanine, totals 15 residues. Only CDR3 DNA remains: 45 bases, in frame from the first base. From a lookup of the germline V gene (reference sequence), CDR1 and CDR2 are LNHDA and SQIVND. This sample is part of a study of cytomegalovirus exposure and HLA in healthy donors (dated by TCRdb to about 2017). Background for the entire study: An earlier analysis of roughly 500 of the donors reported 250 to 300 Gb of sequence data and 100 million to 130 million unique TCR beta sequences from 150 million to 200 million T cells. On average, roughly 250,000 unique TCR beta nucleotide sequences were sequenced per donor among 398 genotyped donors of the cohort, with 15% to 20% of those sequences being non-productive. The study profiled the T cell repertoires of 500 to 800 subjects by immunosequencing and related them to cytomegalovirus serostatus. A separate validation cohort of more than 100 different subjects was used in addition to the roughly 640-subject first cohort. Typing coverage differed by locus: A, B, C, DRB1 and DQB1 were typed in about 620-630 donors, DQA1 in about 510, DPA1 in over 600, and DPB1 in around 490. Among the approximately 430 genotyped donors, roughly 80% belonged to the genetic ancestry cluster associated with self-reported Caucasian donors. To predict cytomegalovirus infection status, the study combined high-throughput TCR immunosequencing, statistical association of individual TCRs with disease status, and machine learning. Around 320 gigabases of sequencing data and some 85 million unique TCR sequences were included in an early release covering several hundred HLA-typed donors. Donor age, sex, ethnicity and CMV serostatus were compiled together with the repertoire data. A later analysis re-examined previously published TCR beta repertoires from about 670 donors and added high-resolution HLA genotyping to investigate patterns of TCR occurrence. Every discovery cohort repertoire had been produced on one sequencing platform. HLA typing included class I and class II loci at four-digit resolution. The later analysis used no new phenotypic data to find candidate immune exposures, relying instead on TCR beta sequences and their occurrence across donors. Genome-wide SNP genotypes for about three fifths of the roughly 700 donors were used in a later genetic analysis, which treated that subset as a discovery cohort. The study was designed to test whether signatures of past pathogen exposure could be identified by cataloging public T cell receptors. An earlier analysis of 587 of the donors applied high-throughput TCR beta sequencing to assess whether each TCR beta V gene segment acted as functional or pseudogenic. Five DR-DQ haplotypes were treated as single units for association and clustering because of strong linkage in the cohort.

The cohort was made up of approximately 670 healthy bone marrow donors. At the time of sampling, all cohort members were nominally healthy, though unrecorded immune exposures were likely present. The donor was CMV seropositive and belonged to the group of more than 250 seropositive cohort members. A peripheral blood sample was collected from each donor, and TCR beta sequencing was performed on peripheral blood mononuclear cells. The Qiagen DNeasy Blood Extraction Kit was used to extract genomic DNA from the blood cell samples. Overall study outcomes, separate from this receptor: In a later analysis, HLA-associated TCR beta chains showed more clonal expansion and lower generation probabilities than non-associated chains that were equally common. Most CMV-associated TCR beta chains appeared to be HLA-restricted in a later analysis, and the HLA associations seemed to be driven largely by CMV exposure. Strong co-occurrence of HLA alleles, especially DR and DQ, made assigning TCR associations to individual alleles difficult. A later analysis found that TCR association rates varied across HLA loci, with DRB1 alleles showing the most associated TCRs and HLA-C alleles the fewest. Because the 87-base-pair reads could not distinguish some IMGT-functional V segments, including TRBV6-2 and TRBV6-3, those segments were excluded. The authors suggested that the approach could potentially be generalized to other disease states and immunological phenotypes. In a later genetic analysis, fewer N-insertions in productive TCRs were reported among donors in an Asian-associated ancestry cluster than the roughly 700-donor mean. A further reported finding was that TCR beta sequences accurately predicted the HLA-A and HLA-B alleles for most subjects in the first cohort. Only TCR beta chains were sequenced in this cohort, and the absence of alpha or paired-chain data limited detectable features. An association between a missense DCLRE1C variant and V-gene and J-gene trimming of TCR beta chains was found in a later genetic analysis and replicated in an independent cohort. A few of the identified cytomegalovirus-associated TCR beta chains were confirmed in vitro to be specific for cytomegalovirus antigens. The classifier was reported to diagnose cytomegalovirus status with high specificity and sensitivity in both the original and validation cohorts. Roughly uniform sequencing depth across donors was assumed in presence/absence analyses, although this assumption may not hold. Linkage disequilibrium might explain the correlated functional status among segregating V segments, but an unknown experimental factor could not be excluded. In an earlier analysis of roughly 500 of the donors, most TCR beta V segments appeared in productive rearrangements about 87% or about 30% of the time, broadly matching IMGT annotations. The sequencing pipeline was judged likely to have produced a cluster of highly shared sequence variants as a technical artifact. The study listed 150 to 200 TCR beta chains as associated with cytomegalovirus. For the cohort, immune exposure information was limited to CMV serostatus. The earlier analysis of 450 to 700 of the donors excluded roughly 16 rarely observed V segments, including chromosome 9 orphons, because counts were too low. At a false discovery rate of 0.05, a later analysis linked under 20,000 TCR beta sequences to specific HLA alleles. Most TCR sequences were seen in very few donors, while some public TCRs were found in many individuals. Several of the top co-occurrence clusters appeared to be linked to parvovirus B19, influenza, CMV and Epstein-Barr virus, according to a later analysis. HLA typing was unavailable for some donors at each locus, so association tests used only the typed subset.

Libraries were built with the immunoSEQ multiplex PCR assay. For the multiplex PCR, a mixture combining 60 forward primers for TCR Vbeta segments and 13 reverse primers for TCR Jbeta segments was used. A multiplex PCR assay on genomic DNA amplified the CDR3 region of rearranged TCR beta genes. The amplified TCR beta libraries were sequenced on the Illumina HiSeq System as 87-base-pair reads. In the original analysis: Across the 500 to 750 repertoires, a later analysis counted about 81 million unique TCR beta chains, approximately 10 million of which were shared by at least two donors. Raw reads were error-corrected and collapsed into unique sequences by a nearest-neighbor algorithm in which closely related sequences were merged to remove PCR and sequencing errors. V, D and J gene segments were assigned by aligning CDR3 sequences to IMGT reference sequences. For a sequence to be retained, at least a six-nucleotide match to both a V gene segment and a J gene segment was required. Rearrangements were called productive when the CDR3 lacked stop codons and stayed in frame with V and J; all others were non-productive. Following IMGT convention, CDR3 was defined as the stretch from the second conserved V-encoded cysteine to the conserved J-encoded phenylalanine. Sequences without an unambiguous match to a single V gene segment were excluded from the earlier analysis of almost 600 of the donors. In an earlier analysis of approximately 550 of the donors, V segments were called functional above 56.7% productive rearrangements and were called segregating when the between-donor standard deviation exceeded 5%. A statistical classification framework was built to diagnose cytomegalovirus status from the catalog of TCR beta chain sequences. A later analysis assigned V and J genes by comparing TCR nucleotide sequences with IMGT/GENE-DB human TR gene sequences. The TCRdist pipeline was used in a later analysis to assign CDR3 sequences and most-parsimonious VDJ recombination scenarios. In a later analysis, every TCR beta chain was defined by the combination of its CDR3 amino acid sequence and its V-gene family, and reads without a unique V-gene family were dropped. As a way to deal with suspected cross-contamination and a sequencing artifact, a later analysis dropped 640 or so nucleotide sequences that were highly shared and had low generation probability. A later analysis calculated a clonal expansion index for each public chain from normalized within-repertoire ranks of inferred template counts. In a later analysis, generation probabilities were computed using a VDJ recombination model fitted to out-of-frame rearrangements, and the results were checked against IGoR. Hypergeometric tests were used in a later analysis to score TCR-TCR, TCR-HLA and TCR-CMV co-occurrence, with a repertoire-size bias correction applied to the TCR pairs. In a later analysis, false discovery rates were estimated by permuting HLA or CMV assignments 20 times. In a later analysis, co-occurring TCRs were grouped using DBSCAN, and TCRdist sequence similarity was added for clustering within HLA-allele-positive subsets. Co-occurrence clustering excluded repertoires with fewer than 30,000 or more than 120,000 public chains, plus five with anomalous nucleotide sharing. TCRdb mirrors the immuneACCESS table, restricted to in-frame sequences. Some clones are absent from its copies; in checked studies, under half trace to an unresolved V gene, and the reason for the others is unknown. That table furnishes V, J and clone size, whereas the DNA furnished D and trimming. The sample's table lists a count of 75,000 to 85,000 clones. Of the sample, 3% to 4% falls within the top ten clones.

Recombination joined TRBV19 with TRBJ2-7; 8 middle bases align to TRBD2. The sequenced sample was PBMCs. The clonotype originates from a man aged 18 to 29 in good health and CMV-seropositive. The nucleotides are TGTGCCAGTAGTATAGAGAGCGGGAGAGTCTACGAGCAGTACTTC. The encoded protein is CASSIESGRVYEQYF.